These 10 T cell receptor beta chains originate from one sample sequenced in a study of blood T cell repertoires in COVID-19. Produced via immunoSEQ multiplex PCR; TCRdb's table is partial and in-frame only. The sample holds about 260,000 clones, around 87% seen once. Sample: PBMCs or T cells enriched from blood (not recorded which). These receptors came from a young woman who had recovered from COVID-19.

J is TRBJ2-1 and V is TRBV5-1; 7 positions agree with TRBD2. V lost 4 bases, J lost 0 bases, and 4 bases stayed unmatched. The germline CDR1 and CDR2 sequences are SGHRS and YFSETQ. This CDR3 region has 15 residues. Here the CDR3 reads CASSQAGSSYNEQFF. CDR3 bases: TGCGCCAGCAGCCAAGCGGGGAGCTCCTACAATGAGCAGTTCTTC.

The chain links TRBV10-3 to TRBJ1-3; D ambiguous. Germline CDR1 ENHRY, CDR2 SYGVKD. This CDR3 is built from 16 residues. V dropped 5 bases and J dropped 0 bases, with 14 bases sitting between them. The CDR3 here is CAISSQAADSGNTIYF. CDR3 DNA: TGTGCCATCAGTTCGCAGGCCGCCGACTCTGGAAACACCATATATTTT.

The chain joins TRBV29-1 to TRBJ1-2, with D perhaps matching TRBD1 (5 bases). V was cut by 3 bases and J by 8 bases, with 13 bases left in between. CDR3 length equals 12 residues. Germline values: CDR1 SQVTM, CDR2 ANQGSEA. The CDR3, as DNA: TGCAGCGTTGAGCGGGGGGAAGGAGGCTACACCTTC. Protein sequence: CSVERGEGGYTF.

V usage is TRBV7-8 and J usage is TRBJ1-1; D may be TRBD1 (5 bases). V shed 1 base and J shed 10 bases, with 22 bases lying between them. Germline V gives CDR1 SGHVS, CDR2 FQNEAQ. This CDR3 is 16 amino acids long. The CDR3 coding sequence is TGTGCCAGCAGCTTAGTACATGTGGGGGGTCCCCGGAGAGCTTTCTTT. Translated: CASSLVHVGGPRRAFF.

J is TRBJ2-7 and V is TRBV4-1; 8 bases fit TRBD2. The length of the CDR3 is 15 residues. Trimming took 6 bases from V and 4 from J; bases not matched to a gene: 11. Germline V CDR1 and CDR2: MGHRA, YSYEKL. The CDR3 sequence: CASRPIGAGGYEQYF. CDR3 nucleotides: TGCGCCAGCAGACCCATCGGGGCGGGGGGTTACGAGCAGTACTTC.

This clone was observed once. This chain links TRBV6-5 with TRBJ1-5; 7 bases fit TRBD1. Trimming at V came to 6 bases and at J to 7 bases, leaving 6 bases not matched to a gene. CDR1 is MNHEY, CDR2 SVGAGI, per germline. This CDR3 spans 13 amino acids. This chain's CDR3 is CASRRQGDQPQHF. CDR3 sequence (DNA): TGTGCCAGCAGAAGACAGGGTGACCAGCCCCAGCATTTT.

Note on this clone: This CDR3 is also generated by other DNA sequences in the sample. This sequence joins TRBV5-1 and TRBJ1-2, with D possibly matching TRBD1 (6 bases). Germline-derived CDR1 and CDR2 are SGHRS and YFSETQ. The CDR3 has 14 residues. Deletions cut 0 bases from V and 3 bases from J, with 9 bases between. The CDR3 spells CASSLGAGDYGYTF. CDR3 DNA: TGCGCCAGCAGCTTGGGGGCAGGGGACTATGGCTACACCTTC.

The chain uses TRBV14 and TRBJ2-2; 7 nucleotides agree with TRBD1. In germline, CDR1 is SGHDN, CDR2 FVKESK. Unmatched junction bases numbered 5, after V lost 4 bases and J lost 0 bases. The CDR3 has 16 amino acids. CDR3 bases: TGTGCCAGCAGCCTCCCAGGGGGAACGAACACCGGGGAGCTGTTTTTT. This translates into CASSLPGGTNTGELFF.

The chain couples TRBV9 to TRBJ2-4, with 11 positions matching TRBD2. Germline V gene sequence: CDR1 SGDLS, CDR2 YYNGEE. The CDR3 loop spans 17 amino acids. After removal of 3 bases from V and 1 base from J, the junction contained 6 bases not matched to a gene. Here the CDR3 reads CASSDGSGGAAKNIQYF. DNA of the CDR3: TGTGCCAGCAGCGACGGTAGCGGGGGGGCGGCCAAAAACATTCAGTACTTC.

This clone appeared a few times. The chain links TRBV2 to TRBJ2-3, with a weak D call TRBD2 (7 bases). The ends were cut back, 3 bases at V and 5 bases at J, with 18 bases in the middle. Germline CDR1 is SNHLY and CDR2 is FYNNEI. The length of the CDR3 is 16 residues. The CDR3 loop reads CASSDRSGGAVDTQYF. CDR3 sequence (DNA): TGTGCCAGCAGTGACCGAAGTGGGGGGGCCGTAGATACGCAGTATTTT. Based on the CDR3 plus reference TRBV2 and TRBJ2-3, the full variable domain is EPEVTQTPSHQVTQMGQEVILRCVPISNHLYFYWYRQILGQKVEFLVSFYNNEISEKSEIFDDQFSVERPDGSNFTLKIRSTKLEDSAMYFCASSDRSGGAVDTQYFGPGTRLTVL.